This T cell receptor gamma chain was identified in a study of gammadelta T cells in human blood (dated by TCRdb to 2018 to 2021). The investigation overall reported the following: According to the study, polyclonal expansion of innate gamma-delta T cells right after birth appeared to be driven by microbial exposure.

The CDR3 has 13 amino acids, counting the end cysteine and phenylalanine. Just the 39-base CDR3 DNA is kept, in frame starting at base 1. V is trimmed back by 0 bases and J by 6 bases, and the junction contains 5 bases that no gene match accounts for. CDR1 is given as VINAFY and CDR2 as YDVSNSKD, both from the germline V gene. This clone is regarded as large (0.1 to 1%). Its antigen specificity is not known. Qualities for individual bases were not recorded, and no much larger clone is one base off. Receptor amplification or capture employed RT-PCR. For sequencing, an Illumina MiSeq was employed. TCRdb reprocessed the public data with the CATT caller; entries with the same nucleotide sequence were combined afterwards. Counted in this sample were about 390 gamma-chain clones; approximately 8.4% of them appeared once. More than 20% of the sample goes to the ten largest clones.

Sequenced sample: non-Vgamma9Vdelta2 gamma-delta T cells from cord blood. This clonotype originated in a newborn. The chain couples TRGV5 to TRGJ1 or TRGJ2. The nucleotide sequence is TGTGCCACCTGGGACAGGCGGAGTTATAAGAAACTCTTT. This gives the protein CATWDRRSYKKLF.